This is a list of T cell receptor beta chains from one sample in a study of cytomegalovirus exposure and HLA in healthy donors. This table comes from immunoSEQ multiplex PCR, and its TCRdb copy is limited to in-frame clones, with some not included. The sample contains over 150,000 clones, roughly 76% of which appear only once. Source material: PBMCs. The source of these receptors is a woman in her fifties or sixties in good health and CMV-seronegative. Each CDR3 is given without its conserved first and last residue. Each record gives: V gene, clone size, J gene, CDR3 protein. Rows may omit the clone size; those that give it use once, few, many or a size class.

V gene: TRBV7-8
clone size: NA
J gene: TRBJ2-7
CDR3 protein: ASTQWGGTYEQY

V gene: TRBV2
clone size: once
J gene: TRBJ2-7
CDR3 protein: ASKEDPHPSSYEQY

V gene: TRBV6-6
clone size: NA
J gene: TRBJ2-7
CDR3 protein: ASAPGSYEQY

V gene: TRBV6-5
clone size: NA
J gene: TRBJ1-1
CDR3 protein: ASSYSRGRSEAF

V gene: TRBV6-5
clone size: NA
J gene: TRBJ2-1
CDR3 protein: ATGRTADNEQF

V gene: TRBV4-1
clone size: NA
J gene: TRBJ2-5
CDR3 protein: ASSQGPQETQY

V gene: TRBV28
clone size: NA
J gene: TRBJ1-3
CDR3 protein: ASSSPDGGQYTIY

V gene: TRBV28
clone size: NA
J gene: TRBJ1-1
CDR3 protein: ASSLPLQGALNTEAF

V gene: TRBV6-5
clone size: NA
J gene: TRBJ1-5
CDR3 protein: ASKGDRGQNQPQH

V gene: TRBV7-5
clone size: NA
J gene: TRBJ2-7
CDR3 protein: ARSARTSGMGTYEQY

V gene: TRBV5-8
clone size: NA
J gene: TRBJ1-2
CDR3 protein: ASSLRTNYGYT

V gene: TRBV7-2
clone size: NA
J gene: TRBJ2-7
CDR3 protein: ASSGAGGAWYEQY

V gene: TRBV2
clone size: few
J gene: TRBJ1-1
CDR3 protein: ASSAGLTEAF

V gene: TRBV5-1
clone size: once
J gene: TRBJ1-2
CDR3 protein: ASSPGPLGYT